The entry below describes one T cell receptor beta chain. In the authors' workflow: Amplification of reference gene primers provided the estimated nucleated cell counts. TCRdb keeps only in-frame clones here, not all; method: immunoSEQ multiplex PCR. The V and J calls and clone size were taken over from that table, and D and trimming were inferred from the DNA. Of some 180,000 clones listed, about four fifths are singletons. The sample is drawn from a study of blood T cell repertoires in COVID-19. The Seattle patients, enrolled during active infection, were followed longitudinally. The CDR3 spans 13 residues. With 7 bases removed from V and 3 bases from J, the gap between germline ends came to 13 bases. Germline CDR1 reads SNHLY; CDR2 reads FYNNEI.

The sample was peripheral blood. V gene TRBV2 combines with J gene TRBJ2-7; D is uncertain. This TCR came from an elderly woman with COVID-19, enrolled during active disease. For the CDR3, the DNA is TGTGCCAGCATTTGGCAGGTGAACTACGAGCAGTACTTC. Protein sequence: CASIWQVNYEQYF.